The T cell receptor (beta chain) under discussion was sequenced for a study of siplizumab effects on memory and regulatory T cells. The CDR3 consists of 15 residues. V was shortened by 3 bases and J by 1 base, with 10 bases between the two germline ends. Per the germline V gene, CDR1 is SGHKS and CDR2 is YYEKEE (reference sequence). Only in-frame clones appear in the TCRdb table, and some are missing; sequencing was by immunoSEQ multiplex PCR. Of some 100,000 clones in the sample, approximately 94% were seen once. The chain carries TRBV5-5 and TRBJ2-2, with unresolved D. Sequencing used Tregs sorted from blood. The TCR comes from a human donor in good health. CDR3 in DNA: TGTGCCAGCAGCTCTCTAAAGAGGAACACCGGGGAGCTGTTTTTT. Translated: CASSSLKRNTGELFF.